This is a list of T cell receptor beta chains from one sample in a study of blood T cell repertoires in COVID-19. Produced via immunoSEQ multiplex PCR; TCRdb's table is partial and in-frame only. The data show roughly 150,000 clones, with around nine tenths seen just once and 2.5% held by the top ten. The sequenced sample consisted of peripheral blood. All receptors come from a woman at least 80 years old with COVID-19, enrolled during active disease. Each CDR3 is given with its conserved first and last residue. A D gene is named only where the DNA matches it firmly.

v_gene: TRBV25-1; d_gene: TRBD2; CDR3aa: CASAEVAGWTDTQYF
v_gene: TRBV5-1; d_gene: NA; CDR3aa: CASMGTSGNEQYF
v_gene: TRBV11-2; d_gene: TRBD1; CDR3aa: CASSPGQAEKLFF
v_gene: TRBV7-7; d_gene: NA; CDR3aa: CASSSDYGTGELFF
v_gene: TRBV7-7; d_gene: NA; CDR3aa: CASSLGGSWTGELFF
v_gene: TRBV28; d_gene: NA; CDR3aa: CASSAGYYGYTF
v_gene: TRBV28; d_gene: NA; CDR3aa: CASRGGLLNTEAFF
v_gene: TRBV3-1/TRBV3-2; d_gene: NA; CDR3aa: CASSQPEGNSPLHF
v_gene: TRBV18; d_gene: TRBD1; CDR3aa: CASSHRQGAHEQFF
v_gene: TRBV5-1; d_gene: NA; CDR3aa: CASSLAQINTEAFF
v_gene: TRBV4-2; d_gene: TRBD2; CDR3aa: CASSPGLAGVIDTQYF
v_gene: TRBV5-1; d_gene: NA; CDR3aa: CASSVQGSSYNEQFF
v_gene: TRBV10-3; d_gene: NA; CDR3aa: CAISEQDSPLHF
v_gene: TRBV9; d_gene: TRBD2; CDR3aa: CASSVRGTSGRLEGGTDTQYF
v_gene: TRBV11-3; d_gene: NA; CDR3aa: CASSPREGNEQFF
v_gene: TRBV2; d_gene: TRBD2; CDR3aa: CASSDASGSPREQYF
v_gene: TRBV27; d_gene: NA; CDR3aa: CASSFSFGDSSANVLTF
v_gene: TRBV28; d_gene: TRBD1; CDR3aa: CASSLGGQTFGNTIYF
v_gene: TRBV28; d_gene: NA; CDR3aa: CASNKSYYEQYF
v_gene: TRBV7-8; d_gene: NA; CDR3aa: CASSSGSEETDTQYF
v_gene: TRBV28; d_gene: TRBD2; CDR3aa: CASSWGLAGLWNEQFF
v_gene: TRBV25-1; d_gene: NA; CDR3aa: CASSEAGGTDTQYF
v_gene: TRBV7-3; d_gene: TRBD1; CDR3aa: CASSSWTGPDRVLEQYF
v_gene: TRBV7-2; d_gene: TRBD1; CDR3aa: CASRLTGAGNIQYF
v_gene: TRBV2; d_gene: NA; CDR3aa: CASNLVGGVGTEAFF
v_gene: TRBV1; d_gene: NA; CDR3aa: CTSSQDERGKTSGKNEQFF
v_gene: TRBV11-2; d_gene: NA; CDR3aa: CASSRTLQETQYF
v_gene: TRBV6-6; d_gene: NA; CDR3aa: CASSGPQRNQPQHF
v_gene: TRBV5-1; d_gene: NA; CDR3aa: CASSLVGGDQTKEQFF
v_gene: TRBV3-1/TRBV3-2; d_gene: TRBD1; CDR3aa: CASSQLTGGEQFF
v_gene: TRBV21-1; d_gene: NA; CDR3aa: CASSKDGNQPQHF
v_gene: TRBV3-1/TRBV3-2; d_gene: NA; CDR3aa: CASSRENTIYF
v_gene: TRBV7-9; d_gene: NA; CDR3aa: CASSLLQGSTEF
v_gene: TRBV19; d_gene: TRBD2; CDR3aa: CASNLMAGALDNEQFF
v_gene: TRBV12-3/TRBV12-4; d_gene: NA; CDR3aa: CASRVSGGYTF
v_gene: TRBV12-3/TRBV12-4; d_gene: NA; CDR3aa: CASSRQGYGYTF
v_gene: TRBV7-2; d_gene: TRBD1; CDR3aa: CASSLAQGAPNSPLHF
v_gene: TRBV7-9; d_gene: NA; CDR3aa: CASSLDRNANYGYTF
v_gene: TRBV6-1; d_gene: NA; CDR3aa: CASSDGGANEKLFF
v_gene: TRBV19; d_gene: NA; CDR3aa: CASSIGGAYEQYF